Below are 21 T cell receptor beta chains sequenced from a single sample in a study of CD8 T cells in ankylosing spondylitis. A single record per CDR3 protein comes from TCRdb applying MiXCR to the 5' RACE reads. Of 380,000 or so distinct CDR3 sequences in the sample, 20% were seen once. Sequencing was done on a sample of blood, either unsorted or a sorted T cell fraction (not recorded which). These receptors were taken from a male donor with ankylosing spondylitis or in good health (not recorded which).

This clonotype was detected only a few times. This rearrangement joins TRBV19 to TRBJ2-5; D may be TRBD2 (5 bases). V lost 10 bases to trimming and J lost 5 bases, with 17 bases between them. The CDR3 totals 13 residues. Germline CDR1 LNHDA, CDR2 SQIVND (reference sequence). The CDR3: CATLGVIGETQYF. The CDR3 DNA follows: TGTGCCACCCTGGGAGTTATTGGGGAGACCCAGTACTTC.

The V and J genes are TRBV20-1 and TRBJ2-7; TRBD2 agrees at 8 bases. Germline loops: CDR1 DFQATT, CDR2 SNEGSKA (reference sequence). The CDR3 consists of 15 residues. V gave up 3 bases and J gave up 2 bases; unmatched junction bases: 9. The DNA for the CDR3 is TGCAGTGCTAGGGACCGCATCGGGGGGGCCTACGAGCAGTACTTC. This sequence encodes CSARDRIGGAYEQYF.

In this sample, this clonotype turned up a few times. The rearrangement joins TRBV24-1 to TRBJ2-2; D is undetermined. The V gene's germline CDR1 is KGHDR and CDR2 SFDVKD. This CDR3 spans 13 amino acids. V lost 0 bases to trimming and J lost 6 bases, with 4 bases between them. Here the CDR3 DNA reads TGTGCCACCAGTGATTTGTTCGCCGGGGAGCTGTTTTTT. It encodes CATSDLFAGELFF.

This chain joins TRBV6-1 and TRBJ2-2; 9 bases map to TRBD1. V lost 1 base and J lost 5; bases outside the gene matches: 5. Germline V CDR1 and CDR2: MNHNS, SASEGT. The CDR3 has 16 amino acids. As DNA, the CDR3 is TGTGCCAGCAGTGAAGTAGGGGACAGGGCTACCGGGGAGCTGTTTTTT. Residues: CASSEVGDRATGELFF.

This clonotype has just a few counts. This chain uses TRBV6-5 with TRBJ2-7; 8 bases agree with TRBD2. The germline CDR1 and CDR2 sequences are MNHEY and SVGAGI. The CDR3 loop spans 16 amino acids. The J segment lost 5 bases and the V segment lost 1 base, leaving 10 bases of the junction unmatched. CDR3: CASSYLRLETSDEQYF. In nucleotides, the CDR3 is TGTGCCAGCAGTTACTTAAGGCTCGAGACTAGCGACGAGCAGTACTTC.

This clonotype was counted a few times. The CDR3 region has the DNA TGCGCCAGCAGCCAAGTCGAGCGGGGGGCCTTCCACACAGATACGCAGTATTTT. Residues: CASSQVERGAFHTDTQYF. This chain links TRBV4-1 with TRBJ2-3, with 9 bases fitting TRBD2. Germline CDR1 is MGHRA and CDR2 is YSYEKL. The CDR3 runs 18 residues. V was clipped by 1 base and J by 2 bases; unmatched bases: 10.

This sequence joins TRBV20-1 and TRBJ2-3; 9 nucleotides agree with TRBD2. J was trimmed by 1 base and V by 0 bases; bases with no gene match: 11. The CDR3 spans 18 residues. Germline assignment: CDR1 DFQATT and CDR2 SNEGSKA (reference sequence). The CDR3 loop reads CSARDLGSGGFRTDTQYF. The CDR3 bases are TGCAGTGCTAGAGATCTGGGTAGCGGGGGCTTCCGCACAGATACGCAGTATTTT.

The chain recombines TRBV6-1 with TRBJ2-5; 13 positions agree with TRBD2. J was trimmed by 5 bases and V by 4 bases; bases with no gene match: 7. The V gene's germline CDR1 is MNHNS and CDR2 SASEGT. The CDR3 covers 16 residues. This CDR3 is CASSASGLAGVETQYF. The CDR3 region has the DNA TGTGCCAGCAGTGCCTCAGGACTAGCGGGGGTGGAGACCCAGTACTTC.

CDR3 region: CASSPRTGGKRYEQYF. The CDR3 DNA reads as TGTGCCAGCAGTCCCCGGACAGGGGGCAAGCGGTACGAGCAGTACTTC. This rearrangement joins TRBV28 to TRBJ2-7; TRBD1 agrees at 11 bases. Germline V lookup: CDR1 MDHEN, CDR2 SYDVKM. V lost 5 bases to trimming and J lost 4 bases; unmatched junction nucleotides: 10. The CDR3 is 16 amino acids.

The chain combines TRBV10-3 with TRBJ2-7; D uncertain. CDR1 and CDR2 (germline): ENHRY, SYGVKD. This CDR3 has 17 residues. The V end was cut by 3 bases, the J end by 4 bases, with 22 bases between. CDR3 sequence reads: CAISDPLSQMGSYEQYF. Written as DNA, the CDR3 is TGTGCCATCAGTGACCCTCTAAGCCAAATGGGCTCTTACGAGCAGTACTTC.

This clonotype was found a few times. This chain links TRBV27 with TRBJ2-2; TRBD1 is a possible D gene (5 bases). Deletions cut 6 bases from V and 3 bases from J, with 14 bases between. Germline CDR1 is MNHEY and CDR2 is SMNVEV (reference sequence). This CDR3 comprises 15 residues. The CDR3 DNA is TGTGCCAGCAGAGCCCTCAGGGCGGACACCGGGGAGCTGTTTTTT. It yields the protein CASRALRADTGELFF.

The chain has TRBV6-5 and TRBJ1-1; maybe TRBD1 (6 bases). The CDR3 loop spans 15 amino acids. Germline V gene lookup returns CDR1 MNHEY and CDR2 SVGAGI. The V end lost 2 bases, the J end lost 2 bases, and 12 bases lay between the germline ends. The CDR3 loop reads CASSYRGGINTEAFF. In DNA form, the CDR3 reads TGTGCCAGCAGTTACAGGGGGGGGATAAACACTGAAGCTTTCTTT.

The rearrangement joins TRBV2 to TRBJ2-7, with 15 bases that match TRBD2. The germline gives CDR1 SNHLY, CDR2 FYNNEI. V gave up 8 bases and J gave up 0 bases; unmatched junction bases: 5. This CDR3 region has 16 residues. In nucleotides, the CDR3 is TGTGCCAGCCTCGGACTAGCGGGGGGGAGCTCCTACGAGCAGTACTTC. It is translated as CASLGLAGGSSYEQYF.

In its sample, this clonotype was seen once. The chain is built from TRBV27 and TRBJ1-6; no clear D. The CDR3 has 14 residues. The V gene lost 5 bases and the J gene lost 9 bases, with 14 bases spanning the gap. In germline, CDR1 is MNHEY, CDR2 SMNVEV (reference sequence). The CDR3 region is CASSAPNVGSPLHF. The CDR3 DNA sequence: TGTGCCAGCAGTGCCCCAAATGTTGGTTCACCCCTCCACTTT.

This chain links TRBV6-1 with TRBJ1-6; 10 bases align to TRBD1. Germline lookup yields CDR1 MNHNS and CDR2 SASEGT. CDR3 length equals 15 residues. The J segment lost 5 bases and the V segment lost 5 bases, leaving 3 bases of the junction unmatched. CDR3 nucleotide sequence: TGTGCCAGCAGTCCCGGGACAGGGGATAATTCACCCCTCCACTTT. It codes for CASSPGTGDNSPLHF.

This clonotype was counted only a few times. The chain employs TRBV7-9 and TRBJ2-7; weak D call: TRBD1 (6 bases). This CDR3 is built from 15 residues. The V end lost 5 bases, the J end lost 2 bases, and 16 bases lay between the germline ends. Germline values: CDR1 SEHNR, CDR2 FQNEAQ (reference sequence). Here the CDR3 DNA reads TGTGCCAGCAGCCTAACGGGACACTTACCCTACGAGCAGTACTTC. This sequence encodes CASSLTGHLPYEQYF.

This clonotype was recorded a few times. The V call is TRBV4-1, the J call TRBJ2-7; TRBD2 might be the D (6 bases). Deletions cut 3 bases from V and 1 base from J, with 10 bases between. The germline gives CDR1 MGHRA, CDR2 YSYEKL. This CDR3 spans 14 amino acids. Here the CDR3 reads CASSHGGASYEQYF. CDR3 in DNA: TGCGCCAGCAGCCACGGCGGGGCATCCTACGAGCAGTACTTC.

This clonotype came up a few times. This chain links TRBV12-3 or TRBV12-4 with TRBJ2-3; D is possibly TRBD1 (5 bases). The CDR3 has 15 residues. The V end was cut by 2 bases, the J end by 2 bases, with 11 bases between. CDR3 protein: CASSLKGLITDTQYF. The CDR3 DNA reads TGTGCCAGCAGTTTAAAGGGGCTGATCACAGATACGCAGTATTTT.

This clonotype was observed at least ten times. The CDR3 bases are TGTGCCAGCGGGGTCAATCAGCCCCAGCATTTT. Translated, it gives CASGVNQPQHF. The gene calls are TRBV6-5 and TRBJ1-5; D gene ambiguous. This CDR3 has 11 residues. V lost 8 bases to trimming and J lost 3 bases, with 5 bases between them. The germline V gene has CDR1 MNHEY and CDR2 SVGAGI.

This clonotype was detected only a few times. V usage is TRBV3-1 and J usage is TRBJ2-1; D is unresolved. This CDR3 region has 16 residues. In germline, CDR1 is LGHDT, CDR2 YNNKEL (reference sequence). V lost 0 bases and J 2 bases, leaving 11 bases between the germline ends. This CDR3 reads CASSQDPTSPYNEQFF. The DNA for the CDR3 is TGTGCCAGCAGCCAAGATCCGACCAGTCCCTACAATGAGCAGTTCTTC.

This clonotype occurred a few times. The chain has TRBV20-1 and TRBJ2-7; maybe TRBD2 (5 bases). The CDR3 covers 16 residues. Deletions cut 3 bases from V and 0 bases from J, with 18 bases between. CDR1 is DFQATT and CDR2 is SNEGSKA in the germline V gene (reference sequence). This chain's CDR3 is CSAREASILSSYEQYF. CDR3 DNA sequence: TGCAGTGCTAGGGAGGCCTCCATTTTGAGCTCCTACGAGCAGTACTTC.